Following are 7 T cell receptor beta chains from one sample sequenced in a study of cytomegalovirus exposure and HLA in healthy donors. Amplification used 60 Vbeta primers and 13 Jbeta primers. Profiled with immunoSEQ multiplex PCR; TCRdb holds only in-frame clones, not every one. The sample includes under 150,000 clones, about 79% of them seen just once. Sequencing was performed on PBMCs. The receptors here all came from a man aged 50-59 years in good health and CMV-seronegative.

This clone turned up a few times. The chain has TRBV5-1 and TRBJ1-3, with a weak D call TRBD1 (6 bases). Trimming took off 5 bases at V and 8 bases at J, with 14 bases between the two ends. The CDR3 is 13 residues long. Germline V gene data show CDR1 as SGHRS and CDR2 as YFSETQ. The CDR3, as DNA: TGCGCCAGCAGTCCGGGACAAAGGGACACCATATATTTT. Amino acid sequence: CASSPGQRDTIYF.

V usage is TRBV11-2 and J usage is TRBJ1-1; possibly TRBD1 for D (5 bases). The CDR3 sequence is 15 residues long. Germline values: CDR1 SGHAT, CDR2 FQNNGV. V was pared by 1 base and J by 1 base, with 10 bases between. The CDR3 DNA follows: TGTGCCAGCAGCTTAGTTCTGGGGCCGAACACTGAAGCTTTCTTT. This translates into CASSLVLGPNTEAFF.

V gene TRBV27 combines with J gene TRBJ2-7; 11 nucleotides line up with TRBD2. There are 15 residues in the CDR3. In germline, CDR1 is MNHEY, CDR2 SMNVEV (reference sequence). V lost 5 bases and J lost 7; bases outside the gene matches: 10. The CDR3 region has the DNA TGTGCCAGCAGTCCTGTAGCGGGGGGGCCGGGAGAGCAGTACTTC. It translates to CASSPVAGGPGEQYF.

There are a few counts of this clone. This chain joins TRBV6-4 and TRBJ2-1, with 8 nucleotides matching TRBD2. V dropped 0 bases and J dropped 4; count of bases not matched to a gene: 8. Looked up from germline, CDR1 is MRHNA and CDR2 is SNTAGT. The CDR3 has 17 amino acids. The CDR3: CASSDSISSSGYNEQFF. CDR3 sequence (DNA): TGTGCCAGCAGTGACTCGATAAGTTCTAGCGGGTACAATGAGCAGTTCTTC.

The chain carries TRBV7-2 and TRBJ2-3; D is uncertain. V shed 1 base and J shed 0 bases, with 8 bases lying between them. The CDR3 is made up of 15 amino acids. Germline CDR1 and CDR2: SGHTA and FQGNSA. The CDR3 coding sequence is TGTGCCAGCAGCTTAGGCGGCTATAGCACAGATACGCAGTATTTT. It translates to CASSLGGYSTDTQYF.

This clone appeared a single time. The chain carries TRBV9 and TRBJ1-2, with 7 bases identical to TRBD1. Germline CDR1 reads SGDLS; CDR2 reads YYNGEE. V shed 0 bases and J 4 bases; nucleotides not matched to a gene: 9. CDR3 length equals 16 residues. The CDR3 DNA reads as TGTGCCAGCAGCGTAGCCGTGGACAGGAACAGCTATGGCTACACCTTC. Its translation is CASSVAVDRNSYGYTF.

The chain joins TRBV10-2 to TRBJ1-2; D is ambiguous. V lost 2 bases and J 4 bases, leaving 14 bases between the germline ends. The length of the CDR3 is 15 residues. CDR1 WSHSY and CDR2 SAAADI come from the germline V gene. CDR3 nucleotide sequence: TGCGCCAGCAGTGAGGACTTGGGCGGGGTCTATGGCTACACCTTC. As protein: CASSEDLGGVYGYTF.